The 27 T cell receptor beta chains listed next were all sequenced from one sample in a study of shared clonotypes between healthy human individuals. The repertoire was sequenced with immunoSEQ multiplex PCR; TCRdb's copy has only in-frame clones and lacks some. The sample has roughly 510,000 clones, around 79% seen once; the top ten hold around 13%. The sample taken for sequencing was PBMCs. All receptors derive from a woman between 40 and 50 years old in good health. Some clones in this sample may be carry-over from other donors' samples.

The gene calls are TRBV27 and TRBJ2-1, with 9 positions matching TRBD2. Germline V gene sequence: CDR1 MNHEY, CDR2 SMNVEV (reference sequence). Unmatched junction bases numbered 12, after V lost 8 bases and J lost 1 base. The CDR3 loop spans 17 amino acids. CDR3 nucleotides: TGTGCCAGCGGAAGGACTATAGCGGGAGTATCCTACAATGAGCAGTTCTTC. Its protein is CASGRTIAGVSYNEQFF.

The chain combines TRBV7-2 with TRBJ2-2; maybe TRBD1 (6 bases). The CDR3 length is 14 residues. Trimming shortened V by 5 bases and J by 6 bases, and 13 bases separated the two germline ends. Per the germline V gene, CDR1 is SGHTA and CDR2 is FQGNSA. CDR3 in amino acids: CASSPGVWSGELFF. Written as DNA, the CDR3 is TGTGCCAGCAGCCCAGGGGTGTGGTCCGGGGAGCTGTTTTTT.

Notes on this clone: The same CDR3 can be traced to other DNA sequences in this sample. The rearrangement uses TRBV5-1 and TRBJ2-3; TRBD2 matches 7 bases. Germline CDR1 is SGHRS and CDR2 is YFSETQ. This CDR3 region has 15 residues. The V gene end was trimmed by 0 bases and the J gene end by 2 bases; junction bases not matched to a gene: 3. CDR3 sequence (DNA): TGCGCCAGCAGCTTGGTGGGAGGGCACACAGATACGCAGTATTTT. Translating gives CASSLVGGHTDTQYF.

This clone has only a few counts. V and J are TRBV19 and TRBJ2-7; D could derive from TRBD1 or TRBD2 (5 bases each). V lost 5 bases and J lost 1, with 15 bases in between. The CDR3 is made up of 15 amino acids. Germline values: CDR1 LNHDA, CDR2 SQIVND (reference sequence). CDR3: CASSLPRGGSYEQYF. The CDR3 DNA sequence: TGTGCCAGTAGTCTACCCCGGGGCGGTTCCTACGAGCAGTACTTC.

The count of this clone is one. This rearrangement joins TRBV28 to TRBJ1-5; D gene unclear. This CDR3 contains 14 residues. Trimming stripped 3 bases from V and 4 bases from J, with 10 bases between. CDR1 is MDHEN, CDR2 SYDVKM, per germline. DNA of the CDR3: TGTGCCAGCAGTTTGTGGCAGGTAAATCAGCCCCAGCATTTT. This codes for CASSLWQVNQPQHF.

The chain uses TRBV27 and TRBJ2-1, with TRBD2 identical over 11 bases. The V and J ends lost 4 bases and 9 bases, in that order; junction bases with no gene match: 5. The V gene's germline CDR1 is MNHEY and CDR2 SMNVEV (reference sequence). The CDR3 has 14 residues. The CDR3 spells CASSSLAGEVEQFF. The CDR3, as DNA: TGTGCCAGCAGTTCACTAGCGGGAGAGGTTGAGCAGTTCTTC.

The chain couples TRBV2 to TRBJ2-1, with a tentative D call TRBD1 (5 bases). V was clipped by 7 bases and J by 6 bases, with 16 bases between them. Germline CDR1 and CDR2: SNHLY and FYNNEI. This CDR3 spans 14 amino acids. The CDR3 nucleotides read TGTGCCAGCAATCCAGGGAACGTACTCAATGAGCAGTTCTTC. This sequence encodes CASNPGNVLNEQFF.

The rearrangement joins TRBV29-1 to TRBJ2-7, with 7 bases aligning to TRBD2. Germline V gene lookup returns CDR1 SQVTM and CDR2 ANQGSEA. V dropped 3 bases and J dropped 0; count of bases not matched to a gene: 2. The CDR3 extends over 13 amino acids. The CDR3 nucleotides read TGCAGCGTTGAGGGGGACTACTCCTACGAGCAGTACTTC. Translation gives CSVEGDYSYEQYF.

The CDR3 loop reads CASSLVGTGNEKLFF. For the CDR3, the DNA is TGTGCCAGCAGCTTAGTGGGGACAGGGAATGAAAAACTGTTTTTT. The chain couples TRBV7-9 to TRBJ1-4, with 9 nucleotides matching TRBD1. CDR3 length equals 15 residues. J lost 5 bases, V lost 1 base, and 2 bases had no gene match. Germline CDR1 is SEHNR and CDR2 is FQNEAQ (reference sequence). The entire variable domain, with the rest obtained from reference TRBV7-9 and TRBJ1-4, is as follows: DTGVSQNPRHKITKRGQNVTFRCDPISEHNRLYWYRQTLGQGPEFLTYFQNEAQLEKSRLLSDRFSAERPKGSFSTLEIQRTEQGDSAMYLCASSLVGTGNEKLFFGSGTQLSVL.

V gene TRBV5-6 combines with J gene TRBJ2-1; 7 nucleotides line up with TRBD2. Trimming removed 5 bases from V and 5 bases from J; junction bases left unmatched: 7. Germline assignment: CDR1 SGHDT and CDR2 YYEEEE. CDR3 length: 14 residues. The DNA of the CDR3 is TGTGCCAGCAGATGGGCGGGAGAGGACAATGAGCAGTTCTTC. It yields the protein CASRWAGEDNEQFF.

This chain links TRBV7-3 with TRBJ1-1; no reliable D call. The CDR3 totals 13 residues. V was cut by 1 base and J by 3 bases, with 6 bases left in between. Looked up from germline, CDR1 is SGHTA and CDR2 is FQGTGA. The CDR3 here is CASSLRQDTEAFF. The CDR3 DNA follows: TGTGCCAGCAGCTTAAGGCAGGACACTGAAGCTTTCTTT.

The chain recombines TRBV18 with TRBJ2-1; possible D gene TRBD1, 6 bases. Germline V lookup: CDR1 KGHSH, CDR2 LQKENI. Trimming left V 3 bases short and J 5 bases short, with 17 bases between. This CDR3 comprises 16 residues. For the CDR3, the DNA is TGTGCCAGCTCACCTTTAGGGGGTGATTTGAACAATGAGCAGTTCTTC. Its translation is CASSPLGGDLNNEQFF.

J is TRBJ2-3 and V is TRBV5-8; TRBD2 might be the D (5 bases). Germline V lookup: CDR1 SGHTS, CDR2 YDEGEE. This CDR3 has 13 amino acids. Between the trimmed V and J ends, which lost 2 bases and 4 bases, there was a span of 8 bases. The CDR3 DNA follows: TGTGCCAGCAGCTTTGAGGGATCAGATACGCAGTATTTT. Translating gives CASSFEGSDTQYF.

This chain uses TRBV5-4 with TRBJ2-1; 8 bases are a match to TRBD2. The CDR3 is made up of 13 amino acids. Germline values: CDR1 SGHNT, CDR2 YYREEE (reference sequence). V trimming: 5 bases; J trimming: 8 bases; junction bases outside the gene matches: 6. The CDR3, as DNA: TGTGCCAGCAGGCTGCTAGCGGGTGATGAGCAGTTCTTC. Amino acids: CASRLLAGDEQFF.

This clone was seen ten or more times. The chain employs TRBV15 and TRBJ2-7; D possibly corresponds to TRBD1 (6 bases). V was clipped by 4 bases and J by 7 bases, with 14 bases between them. The CDR3 has 13 amino acids. Germline lookup yields CDR1 LNHNV and CDR2 YYDKDF (reference sequence). The CDR3 coding sequence is TGTGCCACCAGCAAAGGACAGATGGGGGAGCAGTACTTC. This gives the protein CATSKGQMGEQYF.

The chain couples TRBV7-3 to TRBJ1-6, with TRBD1 matching over 7 bases. With 5 bases clipped from V and 9 bases from J, the junction kept 10 bases outside the gene matches. This CDR3 spans 15 amino acids. CDR1 and CDR2 from the germline V gene are SGHTA and FQGTGA. The CDR3 sequence: CASSLGQVPTSPLHF. In DNA, the CDR3 is TGTGCCAGCAGCCTCGGACAGGTGCCCACTTCACCCCTCCACTTT.

The rearrangement links TRBV19 to TRBJ1-1; possibly TRBD1 for D (6 bases). V was pared by 5 bases and J by 10 bases, with 17 bases between. The germline V gene encodes CDR1 LNHDA and CDR2 SQIVND (reference sequence). The length of the CDR3 is 13 residues. CDR3: CASSEQGGITAFF. In DNA, the CDR3 is TGTGCCAGTAGTGAACAGGGTGGGATTACAGCTTTCTTT.

The chain joins TRBV28 to TRBJ2-5; 9 nucleotides agree with TRBD2. This CDR3 has 15 residues. The V segment lost 2 bases and the J segment 3 bases; nucleotides outside the gene matches: 4. Germline V CDR1 and CDR2: MDHEN, SYDVKM. The CDR3 is CASSLGLAKKETQYF. For the CDR3, the DNA is TGTGCCAGCAGTTTAGGACTAGCGAAGAAAGAGACCCAGTACTTC. Full variable domain (rest looked up from reference TRBV28 and TRBJ2-5): DVKVTQSSRYLVKRTGEKVFLECVQDMDHENMFWYRQDPGLGLRLIYFSYDVKMKEKGDIPEGYSVSREKKERFSLILESASTNQTSMYLCASSLGLAKKETQYFGPGTRLLVL.

The gene calls are TRBV9 and TRBJ1-1; D is unclear. Trimming took off 3 bases at V and 0 bases at J, with 6 bases between the two ends. The CDR3 is made up of 13 amino acids. Looked up from germline, CDR1 is SGDLS and CDR2 is YYNGEE. CDR3 protein: CASSGGMNTEAFF. CDR3 coding DNA: TGTGCCAGCAGCGGTGGAATGAACACTGAAGCTTTCTTT.

This chain links TRBV30 with TRBJ1-5, with D unresolved. Between the trimmed V and J ends, which lost 1 base and 1 base, there was a span of 8 bases. Germline V gives CDR1 GTSNPN, CDR2 SVGIG (reference sequence). The CDR3 totals 14 residues. CDR3 in amino acids: CAWSAELSNQPQHF. The CDR3 DNA sequence: TGTGCCTGGAGTGCTGAATTGAGCAATCAGCCCCAGCATTTT.

The V call is TRBV5-1, the J call TRBJ1-2; D is uncertain. Trimming removed 1 base at V and 3 bases at J, with 10 bases between. This CDR3 spans 14 amino acids. The germline gives CDR1 SGHRS, CDR2 YFSETQ. CDR3 in amino acids: CASSLRESHYGYTF. The CDR3 region has the DNA TGCGCCAGCAGCTTGAGGGAGTCTCACTATGGCTACACCTTC.

The chain recombines TRBV30 with TRBJ2-1; the D gene could be TRBD1 or TRBD2 (5 bases each). The CDR3 consists of 15 residues. In germline, CDR1 is GTSNPN, CDR2 SVGIG (reference sequence). The V end was cut by 1 base, the J end by 6 bases, with 16 bases between. CDR3: CAWSDLGLRGNEQFF. As DNA, the CDR3 is TGTGCCTGGAGTGATCTGGGCCTGAGGGGCAATGAGCAGTTCTTC.

The rearrangement links TRBV2 to TRBJ1-5; no firm D call. The CDR3 has 14 residues. Per germline, CDR1 SNHLY and CDR2 FYNNEI. V shed 4 bases and J shed 2 bases, with 9 bases lying between them. The CDR3 is CASSGESGNQPQHF. The CDR3 DNA reads as TGTGCCAGCAGTGGAGAGAGTGGCAATCAGCCCCAGCATTTT. Together with reference TRBV2 and TRBJ1-5, the CDR3 gives the full variable domain: EPEVTQTPSHQVTQMGQEVILRCVPISNHLYFYWYRQILGQKVEFLVSFYNNEISEKSEIFDDQFSVERPDGSNFTLKIRSTKLEDSAMYFCASSGESGNQPQHFGDGTRLSIL.

This chain joins TRBV4-3 and TRBJ1-2, with D unresolved. The V end lost 0 bases, the J end lost 4 bases, and 9 bases lay between the germline ends. This CDR3 is 14 amino acids long. Germline V lookup: CDR1 LGHNA, CDR2 YSLEER. In DNA, the CDR3 is TGCGCCAGCAGCCAAGAGCTGGGTAGCTATGGCTACACCTTC. It encodes CASSQELGSYGYTF.

This clone has more than one count but fewer than ten. This chain uses TRBV14 with TRBJ1-1; D ambiguous. From germline, CDR1 is SGHDN and CDR2 FVKESK. The V end lost 2 bases, the J end lost 5 bases, and 12 bases lay between the germline ends. The CDR3 extends over 14 amino acids. The CDR3 loop is CASSQLGMGTEAFF. The DNA for the CDR3 is TGTGCCAGCAGCCAATTGGGAATGGGGACTGAAGCTTTCTTT.

The rearrangement joins TRBV10-2 to TRBJ2-1; 10 bases align to TRBD2. The CDR3 runs to 15 residues. Trimming removed 7 bases from V and 2 bases from J; junction bases left unmatched: 5. CDR1 WSHSY and CDR2 SAAADI come from the germline V gene. Here the CDR3 reads CASTVTSGPYNEQFF. CDR3 coding DNA: TGCGCCAGCACCGTGACTAGCGGGCCCTACAATGAGCAGTTCTTC.

The sample holds a few counts of this clone. An end of the junction differs from the germline gene, which may be a read error. Other DNA sequences from this sample encode an identical CDR3 as well. The chain uses TRBV30 and TRBJ2-5, with 11 bases lining up with TRBD2. With the DNA end fitting TRBJ2-7 better, the J assignment may be wrong. CDR1 and CDR2 (germline): GTSNPN, SVGIG (reference sequence). CDR3 length: 16 residues. The CDR3 sequence: CAWSLLAGGPSNEQYF. As DNA, the CDR3 is TGTGCCTGGAGTCTTTTAGCGGGAGGGCCCTCCAACGAGCAGTACTTC.